This T cell receptor (beta chain) was sequenced in a study of T cells in Graves' hyperthyroidism and ophthalmopathy. Amplification targeted TCR beta CDR3 regions from RNA transcripts. An initial round of RT-PCR targeting the TCR CDR3 relied on the HTBI primer set. TCRdb passed the multiplex PCR reads through MiXCR, listing each CDR3 protein once. Here the sample spans some 800,000 distinct CDR3 sequences, 35% to 45% being singletons. For Graves' hyperthyroidism to be stable, ophthalmopathy could not progress within 18 months. Trimming removed 0 bases from V and 1 base from J, with 6 bases in between. Germline values: CDR1 WSHSY, CDR2 SAAADI. This CDR3 is built from 14 residues.

The J gene is TRBJ1-1, the V gene TRBV10-2; no firm D call. This TCR was sampled from a man aged 18 to 29 with Graves' hyperthyroidism. Input material: blood. CDR3 amino acids: CASSESQRNTEAFF. CDR3 nucleotide sequence: TGCGCCAGCAGTGAGTCGCAGAGGAACACTGAAGCTTTCTTT.